This TCR beta chain was documented in a study of Graves' ophthalmopathy and Graves' hyperthyroidism. For donors with ophthalmopathy, the disease showed moderate-to-severe activity, reached CAS ≥3 and NOSPECS ≥4, and had lasted under 3 months. The PBMCs used were ones drawn from approximately 10 ml of fresh peripheral blood. Amplification from RNA transcripts yielded the TCR beta CDR3 regions. After a first-round RT-PCR with HTBI primers, a second-round multiplex PCR was run. TCRdb reanalysed the multiplex PCR reads using MiXCR and keeps one entry per CDR3 protein. Of about 400,000 distinct CDR3 sequences detected, around 18% appear once; the ten largest clones hold around 1.6%. The CDR3 is 15 amino acids. Trimming removed 0 bases at V and 5 bases at J, with 13 bases between. Germline values: CDR1 MNHEY, CDR2 SVGAGI.

Specimen: peripheral blood. The gene calls are TRBV6-5 and TRBJ1-2; D is unclear. The TCR comes from a woman under 30 with Graves' ophthalmopathy. The CDR3 reads CASSYSERVSYGYTF. Here the CDR3 DNA reads TGTGCCAGCAGTTACTCGGAACGGGTTTCTTATGGCTACACCTTC.